These 5 T cell receptor beta chains share one sample of origin, sequenced in a study of T cell changes during pregnancy in multiple sclerosis. TCRdb's table, derived via immunoSEQ multiplex PCR, lists solely in-frame clones and lacks some. The sample has fewer than 50,000 clones; almost 95% are singletons. The sample in question was CD8+ T cells from peripheral blood mononuclear cells, obtained in the third trimester of pregnancy. These receptors were obtained from a female donor with multiple sclerosis, enrolled in a pregnancy study.

The CDR3 DNA follows: TGTGCCAGCGAAGACAGGGGAACTGAAGCTTTCTTT. This gives the protein CASEDRGTEAFF. J is TRBJ1-1 and V is TRBV6-4; 8 bases align to TRBD1. CDR1 and CDR2 from the germline V gene are MRHNA and SNTAGT. The CDR3 has 12 residues. With 8 bases clipped from V and 5 bases from J, the junction kept 4 bases outside the gene matches.

This chain joins TRBV27 and TRBJ2-3; D ambiguous. The CDR3 totals 14 residues. CDR1 is MNHEY and CDR2 is SMNVEV in the germline V gene (reference sequence). With 7 bases removed from V and 4 bases from J, the gap between germline ends came to 15 bases. CDR3 DNA: TGTGCCAGCACGCCCCAGGCATTGTCAGATACGCAGTATTTT. Its translation is CASTPQALSDTQYF.

The CDR3 DNA follows: TGCGCCAGCACCCCCCCGGGTAGCGGGAGATCGGGGCAAGAGACCCAGTACTTC. This gives the protein CASTPPGSGRSGQETQYF. V gene TRBV5-1 combines with J gene TRBJ2-5; 9 nucleotides agree with TRBD2. V shed 6 bases and J 2 bases; nucleotides not matched to a gene: 17. The CDR3 has 18 amino acids. Looked up from germline, CDR1 is SGHRS and CDR2 is YFSETQ.

This clone occurred a few times. The chain uses TRBV28 and TRBJ2-7; weak D call: TRBD1 (6 bases). Trimming left V 7 bases short and J 0 bases short, with 16 bases between. The CDR3 spans 15 residues. Germline CDR1 reads MDHEN; CDR2 reads SYDVKM. This CDR3 reads CASTLGAASSYEQYF. The CDR3 coding sequence is TGTGCCAGCACCTTGGGGGCGGCGAGCTCCTACGAGCAGTACTTC.

This clone appeared a single time. The V call is TRBV28, the J call TRBJ2-3, with TRBD1 matching over 8 bases. The CDR3 runs 17 residues. The J segment lost 2 bases and the V segment lost 3 bases, leaving 10 bases of the junction unmatched. The germline CDR1 and CDR2 sequences are MDHEN and SYDVKM. The CDR3 coding sequence is TGTGCCAGCAGTTTTCCCCCCGAGACAGGGGCCACAGATACGCAGTATTTT. It codes for CASSFPPETGATDTQYF.